In its sample, the clone carrying this T cell receptor (beta chain) was seen many times. In TCRdb, the PCR reads were re-called with MiXCR into one record per CDR3 protein. Of approximately 500,000 distinct CDR3 sequences detected, about a fifth appear once; the ten largest clones hold about 0.8%. The record originates from a study of molecular identifiers for immune sequencing clone quantification. The CDR3 loop spans 14 amino acids. Germline V gives CDR1 SGHTA, CDR2 FQGNSA. V was pared by 2 bases and J by 5 bases, with 13 bases between. Sequencing was performed on naive CD8+ T cells from blood, with Jurkat cell RNA spiked in. The subset here: FACS-sorted CD8+CD4-CCR7+CD45RA+ naive T cells. The clonotype comes from a human donor in good health. Some libraries in this study had Jurkat cell RNA spiked in. V usage is TRBV7-2 and J usage is TRBJ2-7; a possible D gene is TRBD1 (6 bases). The CDR3 nucleotides are TGTGCCAGCAGCTTACAGGGGATTTGGAACGAGCAGTACTTC. Protein product: CASSLQGIWNEQYF.